A selection of T cell receptor beta chains follows, all from one sample in a study of tumor-infiltrating lymphocytes in oesophageal squamous cell carcinoma. Each CDR3 protein gets one entry after TCRdb re-called the PCR reads with MiXCR. Of about 20,000 distinct CDR3 sequences in the sample, roughly two fifths were seen once. The sequencing sample was made of esophageal tumor tissue. Source of these receptors: a male donor with esophageal squamous cell carcinoma. CDR3s leave out the opening cysteine and the closing phenylalanine or tryptophan. A D gene is named only where the DNA matches it firmly.

V gene: TRBV7-2
J gene: TRBJ2-1
D gene: -
CDR3 protein: ASSLIPRSSYNEQF

V gene: TRBV7-6
J gene: TRBJ2-5
D gene: -
CDR3 protein: ASSVSQETQY

V gene: TRBV7-2
J gene: TRBJ2-5
D gene: -
CDR3 protein: ASSLARAQETQY

V gene: TRBV7-3
J gene: -
D gene: -
CDR3 protein: ASSLTWGRGSVEQF

V gene: TRBV12-3/TRBV12-4
J gene: TRBJ2-3
D gene: -
CDR3 protein: ASSLNSNTQY

V gene: TRBV6-1
J gene: -
D gene: -
CDR3 protein: ALLVFNEQF

V gene: TRBV20-1
J gene: TRBJ2-1
D gene: TRBD2
CDR3 protein: SAKLAGAKIYNEQF

V gene: TRBV2
J gene: TRBJ2-7
D gene: TRBD1
CDR3 protein: ASSEGTGSYEQY

V gene: TRBV19
J gene: TRBJ1-1
D gene: -
CDR3 protein: ASTAGPLPEAF

V gene: TRBV7-3
J gene: TRBJ2-4
D gene: -
CDR3 protein: ASSLTGNLAKNIQY

V gene: TRBV19
J gene: TRBJ2-7
D gene: TRBD1
CDR3 protein: ASSILPGTGNYEQY

V gene: TRBV19
J gene: TRBJ2-4
D gene: -
CDR3 protein: ASSIGGRNIQY

V gene: TRBV7-2
J gene: TRBJ2-5
D gene: TRBD1
CDR3 protein: ASSLYHRGDEQY

V gene: TRBV19
J gene: TRBJ2-7
D gene: -
CDR3 protein: ASSIVAGGRNEQY

V gene: TRBV5-1
J gene: TRBJ1-2
D gene: -
CDR3 protein: ASSATGQSLYGYT

V gene: TRBV6-1
J gene: -
D gene: -
CDR3 protein: ASSPGEAREQY

V gene: TRBV7-3
J gene: TRBJ2-3
D gene: TRBD1
CDR3 protein: ASSPGTGVFRDTQY

V gene: TRBV7-2
J gene: TRBJ2-2
D gene: -
CDR3 protein: ASSLGANTGELF

V gene: TRBV12-3/TRBV12-4
J gene: TRBJ2-6
D gene: -
CDR3 protein: ASSVQGSGANVLT

V gene: TRBV28
J gene: TRBJ1-5
D gene: TRBD1
CDR3 protein: ASSLLFGTGDSQPQH

V gene: TRBV27
J gene: TRBJ2-1
D gene: -
CDR3 protein: ATKSPGDEQF

V gene: TRBV7-9
J gene: TRBJ2-3
D gene: TRBD2
CDR3 protein: ASSLGRGRSTDTQY

V gene: TRBV7-6
J gene: TRBJ2-5
D gene: TRBD1
CDR3 protein: ASSYGQGPQETQY

V gene: TRBV24-1
J gene: -
D gene: TRBD1
CDR3 protein: ATSGGGERFEETQY

V gene: TRBV19
J gene: TRBJ2-3
D gene: TRBD2
CDR3 protein: ASSTPLGGRSKGLLTDTQY

V gene: TRBV7-2
J gene: TRBJ2-7
D gene: TRBD2
CDR3 protein: ASSLWSGSSYEQY

V gene: TRBV7-2
J gene: TRBJ2-6
D gene: -
CDR3 protein: ASSRRRSGANVLT

V gene: TRBV7-2
J gene: TRBJ2-7
D gene: -
CDR3 protein: ASSSPLGRVRYEQY

V gene: TRBV6-6
J gene: TRBJ1-3
D gene: -
CDR3 protein: ASSYEDSGNTIY

V gene: TRBV6-6
J gene: TRBJ2-7
D gene: -
CDR3 protein: ASSYWGDSPLH